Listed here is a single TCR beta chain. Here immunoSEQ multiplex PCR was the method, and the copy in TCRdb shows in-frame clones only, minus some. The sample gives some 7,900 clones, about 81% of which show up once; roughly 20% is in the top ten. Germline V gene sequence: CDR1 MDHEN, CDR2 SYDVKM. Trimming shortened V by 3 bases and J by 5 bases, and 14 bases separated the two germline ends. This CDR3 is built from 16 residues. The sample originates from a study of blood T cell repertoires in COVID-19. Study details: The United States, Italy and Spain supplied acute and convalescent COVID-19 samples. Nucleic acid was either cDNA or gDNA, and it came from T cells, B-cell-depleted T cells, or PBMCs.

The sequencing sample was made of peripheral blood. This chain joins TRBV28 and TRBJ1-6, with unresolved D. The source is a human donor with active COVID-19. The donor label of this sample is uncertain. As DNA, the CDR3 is TGTGCCAGCAGTTTCCCTAGAGGCACAAATAATTCACCCCTCCACTTT. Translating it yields CASSFPRGTNNSPLHF.